A single sample is the source of the 14 T cell receptor beta chains below, sequenced in a study of T cell changes during pregnancy in multiple sclerosis. The protocol was immunoSEQ multiplex PCR, while the TCRdb copy is restricted to in-frame clones and leaves out a portion. Among 65,000 to 85,000 clones listed, 80% to 95% were seen once. This specimen consisted of CD4+ T cells from peripheral blood mononuclear cells, obtained after pregnancy. Receptor source: a female donor with multiple sclerosis, enrolled in a pregnancy study.

V usage is TRBV9 and J usage is TRBJ1-3; weak D call: TRBD1 (5 bases). CDR1 and CDR2 from the germline V gene are SGDLS and YYNGEE. This CDR3 is built from 17 residues. Trimming removed 3 bases from V and 1 base from J, with 17 bases in between. The CDR3 bases are TGTGCCAGCAGCGGGGGTGGACAACAATGGTCTGGAAACACCATATATTTT. It specifies CASSGGGQQWSGNTIYF.

The rearrangement joins TRBV29-1 to TRBJ1-1; 7 bases agree with TRBD1. CDR3 length equals 10 residues. Germline V CDR1 and CDR2: SQVTM, ANQGSEA. With V trimmed by 7 bases and J by 8 bases, 4 bases remained unmatched. CDR3: CSGGQEEAFF. The CDR3 nucleotides are TGCAGCGGCGGACAGGAAGAAGCTTTCTTT.

This clone occurred once. This chain links TRBV7-9 with TRBJ2-1; no firm D call. The CDR3 is 14 amino acids. V was trimmed by 3 bases and J by 9 bases, leaving 15 bases between them. Germline CDR1 and CDR2: SEHNR and FQNEAQ (reference sequence). This CDR3 reads CASSFEGDRSEQFF. The CDR3 nucleotides are TGTGCCAGCAGCTTTGAAGGAGATAGGAGTGAGCAGTTCTTC. The full variable domain, completed using reference TRBV7-9 and TRBJ2-1, is DTGVSQNPRHKITKRGQNVTFRCDPISEHNRLYWYRQTLGQGPEFLTYFQNEAQLEKSRLLSDRFSAERPKGSFSTLEIQRTEQGDSAMYLCASSFEGDRSEQFFGPGTRLTVL.

The chain's CDR3 is CAISEMFEYSYNEQFF. The DNA of the CDR3 is TGTGCCATCAGTGAAATGTTTGAGTACTCCTACAATGAGCAGTTCTTC. The chain employs TRBV10-3 and TRBJ2-1; D not resolved. V was shortened by 3 bases and J by 0 bases, with 12 bases between the two germline ends. Germline values: CDR1 ENHRY, CDR2 SYGVKD. CDR3 length: 16 residues.

The chain employs TRBV7-8 and TRBJ2-2; D gene unclear. CDR3 size: 16 residues. Per germline, CDR1 SGHVS and CDR2 FQNEAQ. The ends were cut back, 8 bases at V and 0 bases at J, with 16 bases in the middle. CDR3 coding DNA: TGTGCCAGCTTCCCCCTGAGGCGTTCGAACACCGGGGAGCTGTTTTTT. Amino acids: CASFPLRRSNTGELFF. Full variable domain (rest looked up from reference TRBV7-8 and TRBJ2-2): GAGVSQSPRYKVAKRGQDVALRCDPISGHVSLFWYQQALGQGPEFLTYFQNEAQLDKSGLPSDRFFAERPEGSVSTLKIQRTQQEDSAVYLCASFPLRRSNTGELFFGEGSRLTVL.

The chain employs TRBV15 and TRBJ2-7, with a tentative D call TRBD1 (6 bases). V was pared by 2 bases and J by 9 bases, with 20 bases between. This CDR3 region has 15 residues. CDR1 and CDR2 from the germline V gene are LNHNV and YYDKDF (reference sequence). The CDR3 sequence: CATSRIPPGQSAQYF. CDR3 nucleotide sequence: TGTGCCACCAGCAGAATACCCCCGGGACAATCGGCGCAGTACTTC.

The chain carries TRBV9 and TRBJ2-2, with D tentatively TRBD1 (6 bases). V lost 0 bases and J lost 0, with 9 bases in between. The CDR3 runs 16 residues. CDR1 is SGDLS, CDR2 YYNGEE, per germline. CDR3 in amino acids: CASSVGTASNTGELFF. In nucleotides, the CDR3 is TGTGCCAGCAGCGTAGGGACAGCCTCGAACACCGGGGAGCTGTTTTTT.

The gene calls are TRBV5-6 and TRBJ2-1; 7 bases agree with TRBD2. Per the germline V gene, CDR1 is SGHDT and CDR2 is YYEEEE. The CDR3 is 13 residues long. Germline trimming cut 0 bases from V and 10 bases from J; bases unmatched to any gene: 4. CDR3 in DNA: TGTGCCAGCAGCTTGGGGGGAGGGAGGGAGCAGTTCTTC. This codes for CASSLGGGREQFF.

This chain joins TRBV5-8 and TRBJ1-4; 11 nucleotides line up with TRBD1. With 5 bases clipped from V and 3 bases from J, the junction kept 6 bases outside the gene matches. The CDR3 has 16 amino acids. CDR1 and CDR2 (germline): SGHTS, YDEGEE. The DNA of the CDR3 is TGTGCCAGCAGTACCGGGACAGGGGGATCTAATGAAAAACTGTTTTTT. Protein: CASSTGTGGSNEKLFF.

The rearrangement links TRBV28 to TRBJ2-1, with 9 bases lining up with TRBD2. The germline CDR1 and CDR2 sequences are MDHEN and SYDVKM. This CDR3 is 16 amino acids long. V shed 2 bases and J 0 bases; nucleotides not matched to a gene: 2. CDR3 in DNA: TGTGCCAGCAGTTTACTAGCGGGAAGCTCCTACAATGAGCAGTTCTTC. Its protein is CASSLLAGSSYNEQFF.

This clone was counted once. The rearrangement links TRBV18 to TRBJ2-3, with 12 nucleotides matching TRBD2. Germline V lookup: CDR1 KGHSH, CDR2 LQKENI. The CDR3 extends over 16 amino acids. The V and J ends lost 1 base and 2 bases, in that order; junction bases with no gene match: 1. The CDR3 loop reads CASSPRTSGNTDTQYF. In DNA form, the CDR3 reads TGTGCCAGCTCACCACGGACTAGCGGGAACACAGATACGCAGTATTTT.

The V and J genes are TRBV7-2 and TRBJ1-1, with a weak D call TRBD1 (5 bases). V dropped 3 bases and J dropped 4 bases, with 9 bases sitting between them. Germline V lookup: CDR1 SGHTA, CDR2 FQGNSA. CDR3 length: 13 residues. Here the CDR3 DNA reads TGTGCCAGCAGCTTTCGACAGTTCACTGAAGCTTTCTTT. It codes for CASSFRQFTEAFF.

J is TRBJ2-1 and V is TRBV19; weak D call: TRBD2 (6 bases). This CDR3 is 15 amino acids long. Germline lookup yields CDR1 LNHDA and CDR2 SQIVND (reference sequence). Trimming removed 3 bases at V and 4 bases at J, with 13 bases between. The CDR3 spells CASSIGLGRYNEQFF. The CDR3 region has the DNA TGTGCCAGTAGTATCGGTTTGGGGAGGTACAATGAGCAGTTCTTC. The full variable domain, with the rest looked up from reference TRBV19 and TRBJ2-1, is DGGITQSPKYLFRKEGQNVTLSCEQNLNHDAMYWYRQDPGQGLRLIYYSQIVNDFQKGDIAEGYSVSREKKESFPLTVTSAQKNPTAFYLCASSIGLGRYNEQFFGPGTRLTVL.

A few counts support this clone. The chain employs TRBV2 and TRBJ1-2; the match to TRBD1 covers 7 bases. V trimming: 2 bases; J trimming: 4 bases; junction bases outside the gene matches: 4. The length of the CDR3 is 14 residues. Germline lookup yields CDR1 SNHLY and CDR2 FYNNEI. The CDR3 region is CASSETDRRYGYTF. CDR3 in DNA: TGTGCCAGCAGTGAAACGGACAGGCGCTATGGCTACACCTTC.